This TCR beta chain stems from a study of T cell clonality in common variable immunodeficiency. Findings and limits, study-wide: Authors noted CVID clonality's cause needs subpopulation repertoire sequencing. Compared with healthy controls, CVID subjects showed increased TCRbeta clonality, mostly in about a third.

Germline V CDR1 and CDR2: SGHDT, YYEEEE. Unmatched junction bases numbered 4, after V lost 2 bases and J lost 7 bases. The CDR3 spans 14 residues. This clone was found many times. Its antigen is currently unknown. The read is 3 residues too short to cover the CDR3 end, so that end is filled in from the germline J gene. TCRdb's table, derived via immunoSEQ multiplex PCR, lists solely in-frame clones and lacks some. The sample was found to contain 25,000 to 35,000 clones, and every one recurs. This chain joins TRBV5-6 and TRBJ2-2; 8 nucleotides agree with TRBD1. The source of this sequence is a person aged 18-70 years in good health. Sequencing input: peripheral blood mononuclear cells. The CDR3 bases that were read are TGTGCCAGCAGCTTATCAGGGGGCCACGGGGAG. Its protein product is CASSLSGGHGE. The full CDR3 protein reads CASSLSGGHGELFF.